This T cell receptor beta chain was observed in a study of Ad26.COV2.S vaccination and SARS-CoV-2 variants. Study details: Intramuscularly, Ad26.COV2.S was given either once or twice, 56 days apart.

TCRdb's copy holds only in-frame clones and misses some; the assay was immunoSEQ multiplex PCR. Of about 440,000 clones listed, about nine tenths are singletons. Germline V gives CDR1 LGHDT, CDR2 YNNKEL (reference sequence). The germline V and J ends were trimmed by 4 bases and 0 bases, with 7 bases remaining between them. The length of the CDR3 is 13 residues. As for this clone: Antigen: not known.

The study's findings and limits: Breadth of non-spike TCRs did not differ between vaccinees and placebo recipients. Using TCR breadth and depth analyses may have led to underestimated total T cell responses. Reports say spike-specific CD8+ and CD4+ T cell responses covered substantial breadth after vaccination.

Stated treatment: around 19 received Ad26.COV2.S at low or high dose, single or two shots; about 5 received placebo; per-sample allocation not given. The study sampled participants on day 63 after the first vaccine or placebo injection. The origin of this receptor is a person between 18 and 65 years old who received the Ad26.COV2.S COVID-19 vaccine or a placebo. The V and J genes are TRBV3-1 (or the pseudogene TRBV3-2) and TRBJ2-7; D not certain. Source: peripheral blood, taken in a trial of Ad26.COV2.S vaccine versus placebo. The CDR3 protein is CASSPWDSYEQYF. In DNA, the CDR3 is TGTGCCAGCAGCCCATGGGACTCCTACGAGCAGTACTTC.